This T cell receptor (beta chain) was identified in a study of blood T cell repertoires in COVID-19 (dated by TCRdb to 2020 to 2021). Regarding the study in general: Collaborator samples came from the United States, Italy and Spain and covered acute and convalescent phases of COVID-19. The prospective study material was composed of cDNA or gDNA derived from T cells, B-cell-depleted T cells, or PBMCs. The dataset comprised deeply sampled blood TCRbeta repertoires from subjects exposed to, actively infected with, or recovered from COVID-19. The repertoires were released in a freely available public database meant as a resource for research on the immune response to SARS-CoV-2. The samples were drawn from two sources: the first 160 participants of the ongoing ImmuneRACE study, and 1,000 to 1,500 subjects contributed by 6 global collaborators. Nearly every sample came with metadata listing a de-identified subject ID, COVID-19 status, age in years and sex. Where available, HLA class I and class II types were obtained from metadata supplied by the sample provider rather than from assay-based typing. Overall study results and their limits: Clinical and demographic metadata were provided uncurated, with the amount varying by source and participant.

Each collaborating institution followed its own protocols to collect whole blood in K2EDTA tubes. Collaborator samples were shipped for TCRbeta analysis as frozen whole blood, isolated PBMCs, or DNA extracted from either sample type. TCRbeta CDR3 regions were amplified from genomic DNA by means of the immunoSEQ Assay, a bias-controlled multiplex PCR. In the authors' own workflow: The number of nucleated cells in each sample was estimated by amplification of reference gene primers within the assay. To quantify the absolute abundance of each unique TCRbeta CDR3 rearrangement, sequence reads were collapsed and filtered. For each sample, productive Simpson clonality was calculated as the square root of Simpson's diversity index over productive rearrangements. As stored in TCRdb, this immuneACCESS dataset retains in-frame rearrangements with V and J assigned. A fraction of the clones does not appear; measured against another copy, unresolved V genes explain less than half of the discrepancy, and the remainder lacks a known reason. Clonal size and the V and J genes are those of that table, whereas D and trimming came from the DNA. In all, the sample holds 150,000 to 200,000 clones, and 87% of those were seen once. Jointly, the top ten make up about 5% of the sample.

The CDR3 holds 13 amino acids from the cysteine to the phenylalanine. The read is trimmed to its CDR3 DNA, 39 bases read in frame from base 1. V and J are truncated by 2 bases and 4 bases respectively, leaving an intervening sequence of 9 bases. Per the germline V gene, SGHTS is the CDR1 and YDEGEE is the CDR2. Concerning this clone itself: What antigen it recognizes has not been identified. Nothing much larger sits one base from this clone, and base qualities are not available.

Sequenced: peripheral blood. The receptor was derived from a human donor in a cohort sampled during active COVID-19. This receptor chain uses TRBV5-8 and TRBJ1-1, with the identity of the D gene unclear. The CDR3 corresponds to CASSFRRSTEAFF. The DNA sequence is TGTGCCAGCAGCTTCCGGCGGAGCACTGAAGCTTTCTTT.